The next 4 T cell receptor beta chains were all read from a single sample in a study of OX40 agonist ivuxolimab in advanced cancers. The library came from the immunoSEQ multiplex PCR assay. Sourced from immuneACCESS, this table was stored by TCRdb with only in-frame sequences that have V and J called. A share of the clones is absent; for the studies checked, an unresolved V gene accounts for under half, and the remainder has no known explanation. The sample contains 100,000 to 140,000 clones, approximately 89% of them found a single time. The top ten clones comprise approximately 1.2% of the sample. Specimen: CD4+ or CD8+ T cells sorted from blood, collected in a trial of the OX40 agonist ivuxolimab. The receptor source for this set is an adult with an advanced solid tumor such as melanoma, head and neck, liver or kidney cancer.

The chain has TRBV27 and TRBJ1-5, with TRBD1 matching 7 bases. The trim removed 4 bases at V and 6 bases at J, leaving 12 bases unmatched. CDR1 is MNHEY, CDR2 SMNVEV, per germline (reference sequence). The CDR3 length is 16 residues. The CDR3 spells CASSSGGQPRIQPQHF. CDR3 sequence (DNA): TGTGCCAGCAGTTCCGGGGGACAGCCGAGAATTCAGCCCCAGCATTTT.

The V gene is TRBV19, the J gene TRBJ2-7; 10 bases agree with TRBD1. Looked up from germline, CDR1 is LNHDA and CDR2 is SQIVND (reference sequence). This CDR3 is built from 14 residues. V shed 3 bases and J 5 bases; nucleotides not matched to a gene: 4. CDR3 sequence: CASSMSTGGDEQYF. The DNA for the CDR3 is TGTGCCAGTAGTATGTCGACAGGGGGCGACGAGCAGTACTTC.

The chain carries TRBV6-6 and TRBJ2-7; D possibly matches TRBD1 or TRBD2 (5 bases each). Trimming left V 4 bases short and J 2 bases short, with 9 bases between. CDR1 MNHNY and CDR2 SVGAGI come from the germline V gene (reference sequence). The CDR3 is 13 amino acids. Here the CDR3 reads CASSSSGPYEQYF. The CDR3 nucleotides are TGTGCCAGCAGTTCCTCGGGGCCCTACGAGCAGTACTTC.

The chain employs TRBV6-5 and TRBJ1-3; TRBD1 is a possible D gene (5 bases). V lost 6 bases, J lost 5 bases, and 17 bases lay in between. Germline V CDR1 and CDR2: MNHEY, SVGAGI. This CDR3 spans 15 amino acids. The CDR3, as DNA: TGTGCCAGCAGGGGTCGGGACCGCAATCGAAACACCATATATTTT. This gives the protein CASRGRDRNRNTIYF.